This TCR beta chain is drawn from a study of CD4 T cells in relation to SARS-CoV-2 and coronaviruses. Study information: ViraFEST: approximately eleven-day antigen culture of PBMCs, then TCR beta CDR3 sequencing. Convalescent donors were aged 21 to 72, with median approximately 41 years.

CD4 enrichment then naive enrichment separated naive from memory CD4+ cells. 90,000 to 100,000 naive or memory CD4+ cells were cultured with CEF peptides for roughly 10 days. The J segment lost 0 bases and the V segment lost 3 bases, leaving 12 bases of the junction unmatched. The germline V gene encodes CDR1 SGHDT and CDR2 YYEEEE. The CDR3 sequence is 18 residues long. In regard to this clone: Its cognate antigen is unknown.

Only in-frame clones appear in the TCRdb table, and some are missing; sequencing was by immunoSEQ multiplex PCR. The sample holds about 30,000 clones, about 70% seen once. This clonotype was obtained from an adult with COVID-19. The chain has TRBV5-6 and TRBJ1-5, with 7 bases that match TRBD1. Specimen: memory CD4+ T cells from PBMCs, cultured in vitro. The CDR3 protein is CASSSSGTEYFSNQPQHF. CDR3 sequence (DNA): TGTGCCAGCAGCTCTTCCGGGACAGAATATTTTAGCAATCAGCCCCAGCATTTT.